A single sample gave rise to the 25 T cell receptor beta chains below, sequenced in a study of blood T cells in healthy people across ages. PCR was performed a second time for roughly 6 to 12 cycles using a sample-barcoded 5' primer and a J-beta primer mix. MiXCR was run by TCRdb on the 5' RACE reads, yielding one entry per CDR3 protein. The sample includes roughly 1,500,000 distinct CDR3 sequences, 35% to 45% of them seen just once. The specimen was blood. The receptors derive from a woman aged 18-29 years in good health.

A note on this clonotype: An end of the junction does not agree with germline; a read error may underlie this. The V and J genes are TRBV13 and TRBJ2-1, with a possible D match to TRBD2 (5 bases). This CDR3 comprises 13 residues. Germline assignment: CDR1 PRHDT and CDR2 FYEKMQ (reference sequence). The CDR3: CASILSGDGEQFF. The CDR3 nucleotides are TGTGCCAGCATCTTATCCGGGGATGGTGAGCAGTTCTTC.

This rearrangement joins TRBV24-1 to TRBJ2-1; TRBD1 might be the D (6 bases). Germline lookup yields CDR1 KGHDR and CDR2 SFDVKD. V was cut by 1 base and J by 4 bases, with 13 bases left in between. CDR3 size: 16 residues. CDR3 in DNA: TGTGCCACCAGTGATTTAGGCCCCAGGGGTTACAATGAGCAGTTCTTC. Translation gives CATSDLGPRGYNEQFF.

This clonotype was counted a few times. The genes are TRBV12-3 or TRBV12-4 and TRBJ1-1; D ambiguous. Trimming removed 6 bases from V and 6 bases from J, with 14 bases in between. This CDR3 has 13 residues. CDR3 protein: CASSSNPGAEAFF. CDR3 nucleotides: TGTGCCAGCAGCTCTAATCCGGGAGCTGAAGCTTTCTTT.

The J gene is TRBJ1-2, the V gene TRBV12-3 or TRBV12-4, with D unclear. This CDR3 has 14 amino acids. The V end lost 5 bases, the J end lost 5 bases, and 15 bases lay between the germline ends. In nucleotides, the CDR3 is TGTGCCAGCAGTGGACCCACCCGTTTGTATGGCTACACCTTC. Its translation: CASSGPTRLYGYTF.

The chain recombines TRBV24-1 with TRBJ1-4; D is ambiguous. V was shortened by 3 bases and J by 4 bases, with 14 bases between the two germline ends. The CDR3 is 16 residues long. The germline V gene has CDR1 KGHDR and CDR2 SFDVKD. Written as DNA, the CDR3 is TGTGCCACCAGTGATCCGCCGTGGGTGGGTAATGAAAAACTGTTTTTT. Translation: CATSDPPWVGNEKLFF.

The chain is built from TRBV20-1 and TRBJ1-1, with unresolved D. Germline loops: CDR1 DFQATT, CDR2 SNEGSKA (reference sequence). V lost 3 bases and J 0 bases, leaving 11 bases between the germline ends. CDR3 length: 14 amino acids. The CDR3 nucleotides are TGCAGTGCTAGGTCCAGAATCATGAACACTGAAGCTTTCTTT. It codes for CSARSRIMNTEAFF.

The chain joins TRBV7-2 to TRBJ2-5; 10 nucleotides align to TRBD2. TRBJ2-1 explains the end of the DNA better; the J call may be wrong. The CDR3 loop spans 16 amino acids. Germline V gives CDR1 SGHTA, CDR2 FQGNSA. Here the CDR3 reads CASSSRLAGFQETQFF. The CDR3, as DNA: TGTGCCAGCAGCTCTCGACTAGCGGGCTTCCAAGAGACCCAGTTCTTC.

This clonotype turned up a few times. The chain's CDR3 is CASTVTGEQFF. In DNA, the CDR3 is TGCGCCAGCACCGTTACGGGTGAGCAGTTCTTC. The J gene is TRBJ2-1, the V gene TRBV5-1; D unclear. Trimming took off 6 bases at V and 9 bases at J, with 10 bases between the two ends. The germline V gene has CDR1 SGHRS and CDR2 YFSETQ. The CDR3 consists of 11 residues.

DNA for the CDR3: TGTGCCAGCAGCCCAGGACTAGCGGGGGTAAACTACAATGAGCAGTTCTTC. Translation: CASSPGLAGVNYNEQFF. V usage is TRBV14 and J usage is TRBJ2-1, with 13 nucleotides matching TRBD2. Germline values: CDR1 SGHDN, CDR2 FVKESK. The CDR3 is 17 amino acids. With V trimmed by 4 bases and J by 3 bases, 6 bases remained unmatched.

This clonotype was recorded only once. This chain links TRBV9 with TRBJ2-5; no clear D. CDR1 is SGDLS, CDR2 YYNGEE, per germline. The CDR3 spans 15 residues. Trimming took 0 bases from V and 1 from J, leaving 10 bases between them. CDR3 loop: CASSVAVGGQETQYF. The CDR3, as DNA: TGTGCCAGCAGCGTAGCTGTAGGCGGCCAAGAGACCCAGTACTTC.

DNA for the CDR3: TGCAGTGCCGCCCAAGGCGTAGCGCAGTACTTC. Translating it yields CSAAQGVAQYF. The chain couples TRBV20-1 to TRBJ2-7; no clear D gene. Germline loops: CDR1 DFQATT, CDR2 SNEGSKA (reference sequence). The CDR3 sequence is 11 residues long. The V gene lost 6 bases and the J gene lost 9 bases, with 15 bases spanning the gap.

In this sample, this clonotype turned up once. The CDR3 DNA reads TGTGCCAGCAGTTTTTGGGGCAGGGAGGGAAATGAGCAGTTCTTC. Translated, it gives CASSFWGREGNEQFF. J is TRBJ2-1 and V is TRBV28, with TRBD2 identical over 7 bases. CDR1 is MDHEN, CDR2 SYDVKM, per germline. CDR3 length equals 15 residues. With V trimmed by 3 bases and J by 7 bases, 9 bases remained unmatched.

The chain employs TRBV7-2 and TRBJ2-5; 8 bases align to TRBD1. The germline V gene has CDR1 SGHTA and CDR2 FQGNSA. The CDR3 sequence is 15 residues long. The ends lost 5 bases at V and 2 bases at J; junction bases unmatched: 7. The CDR3 DNA sequence: TGTGCCAGCAGCCTTCCCGGGACAGGACAAGAGACCCAGTACTTC. Protein: CASSLPGTGQETQYF.

The chain uses TRBV6-2 or TRBV6-3 and TRBJ1-2; possibly TRBD1 for D (6 bases). The V gene's germline CDR1 is MNHEY and CDR2 SVGEGT. The germline V and J ends were trimmed by 7 bases and 2 bases, with 20 bases remaining between them. The CDR3 has 16 amino acids. The CDR3 reads CASTKAYRAGNYGYTF. The CDR3, as DNA: TGTGCCAGCACCAAAGCCTACAGGGCTGGCAACTATGGCTACACCTTC.

This clonotype has a handful of counts. CDR3 in amino acids: CASSAWATNTEAFF. CDR3 nucleotides: TGTGCCAGCAGTGCTTGGGCTACGAACACTGAAGCTTTCTTT. V gene TRBV2 combines with J gene TRBJ1-1, with D hard to call. CDR3 size: 14 residues. The germline V and J ends were trimmed by 4 bases and 1 base, with 10 bases remaining between them. The germline V gene has CDR1 SNHLY and CDR2 FYNNEI.

The chain joins TRBV11-3 to TRBJ2-5; 11 bases match TRBD2. Trimming at V came to 1 base and at J to 2 bases, leaving 9 bases not matched to a gene. Germline CDR1 SGHNT, CDR2 YENEEA. The CDR3 has 18 residues. CDR3 protein: CASSLAGPTSGKQETQYF. CDR3 coding DNA: TGTGCCAGCAGCTTAGCGGGGCCGACTAGCGGGAAGCAAGAGACCCAGTACTTC.

The chain employs TRBV7-2 and TRBJ2-7; D ambiguous. Trimming shortened V by 5 bases and J by 2 bases, and 10 bases separated the two germline ends. CDR1 is SGHTA, CDR2 FQGNSA, per germline. CDR3 length: 13 amino acids. CDR3 in amino acids: CASSVDTTYEQYF. In nucleotides, the CDR3 is TGTGCCAGCAGCGTAGATACAACCTACGAGCAGTACTTC.

This clonotype appeared a few times. The V gene is TRBV29-1, the J gene TRBJ2-5; D perhaps matches TRBD1 (6 bases). The J call could be wrong; TRBJ2-7 is a better fit for the DNA end. The length of the CDR3 is 13 residues. Germline V lookup: CDR1 SQVTM, CDR2 ANQGSEA. As DNA, the CDR3 is TGCAGCGCCGCTCTGGGGGCACTCTACGAGCAGTACTTC. It codes for CSAALGALYEQYF.

This clonotype was seen a few times. The CDR3 DNA reads as TGTGCCAGCAGTTTAGTGTGGGGCTCCTACAATGAGCAGTTCTTC. The encoded protein is CASSLVWGSYNEQFF. The rearrangement joins TRBV27 to TRBJ2-1; no clear D gene. This CDR3 is 15 amino acids long. CDR1 is MNHEY, CDR2 SMNVEV, per germline (reference sequence). Trimming took off 2 bases at V and 0 bases at J, with 8 bases between the two ends.

This clonotype was detected a few times. The V and J genes are TRBV4-2 and TRBJ2-1; D gene ambiguous. Trimming left V 0 bases short and J 0 bases short, with 6 bases between. CDR1 and CDR2 from the germline V gene are LGHNA and YNFKEQ. This CDR3 comprises 15 residues. CDR3 bases: TGTGCCAGCAGCCAAGATGCCATCTCCTACAATGAGCAGTTCTTC. Translating gives CASSQDAISYNEQFF.

This clonotype was counted between two and nine times. The CDR3: CASILGGGANVLTF. CDR3 sequence (DNA): TGTGCCAGTATCCTAGGCGGAGGGGCCAACGTCCTGACTTTC. The chain employs TRBV12-3 or TRBV12-4 and TRBJ2-6; D call uncertain. The CDR3 is 14 residues long. V lost 9 bases, J lost 4 bases, and 13 bases lay in between.

The chain recombines TRBV7-9 with TRBJ2-1; tentative D call: TRBD2 (5 bases). The CDR3 sequence is 12 residues long. In germline, CDR1 is SEHNR, CDR2 FQNEAQ (reference sequence). Deletions cut 3 bases from V and 12 bases from J, with 12 bases between. The CDR3 spells CASSLTDYGQFF. The CDR3 coding sequence is TGTGCCAGCAGCTTGACTGACTATGGGCAGTTCTTC.

This clonotype was detected only a few times. The chain recombines TRBV4-1 with TRBJ2-1; D is unclear. Germline values: CDR1 MGHRA, CDR2 YSYEKL. Trimming took off 0 bases at V and 8 bases at J, with 17 bases between the two ends. CDR3 length: 16 amino acids. The CDR3: CASSQELARSRDEQFF. DNA for the CDR3: TGCGCCAGCAGCCAAGAACTCGCCAGGTCTAGGGATGAGCAGTTCTTC.

DNA of the CDR3: TGCAGTGCTGGGGTAGCGGGGGAGCAGTTCTTC. Translating it yields CSAGVAGEQFF. V and J are TRBV20-1 and TRBJ2-1; 8 bases are a match to TRBD2. CDR1 and CDR2 from the germline V gene are DFQATT and SNEGSKA (reference sequence). Trimming cost V 5 bases and J 10 bases; bases outside gene matches: 4. This CDR3 comprises 11 residues.

This clonotype has only a few counts. V and J are TRBV2 and TRBJ2-7; weak D call: TRBD2 (5 bases). The CDR3 loop spans 12 amino acids. Trimming left V 2 bases short and J 7 bases short, with 9 bases between. Germline lookup yields CDR1 SNHLY and CDR2 FYNNEI. This chain's CDR3 is CASSELAREQYF. DNA of the CDR3: TGTGCCAGCAGTGAACTAGCTCGGGAGCAGTACTTC.